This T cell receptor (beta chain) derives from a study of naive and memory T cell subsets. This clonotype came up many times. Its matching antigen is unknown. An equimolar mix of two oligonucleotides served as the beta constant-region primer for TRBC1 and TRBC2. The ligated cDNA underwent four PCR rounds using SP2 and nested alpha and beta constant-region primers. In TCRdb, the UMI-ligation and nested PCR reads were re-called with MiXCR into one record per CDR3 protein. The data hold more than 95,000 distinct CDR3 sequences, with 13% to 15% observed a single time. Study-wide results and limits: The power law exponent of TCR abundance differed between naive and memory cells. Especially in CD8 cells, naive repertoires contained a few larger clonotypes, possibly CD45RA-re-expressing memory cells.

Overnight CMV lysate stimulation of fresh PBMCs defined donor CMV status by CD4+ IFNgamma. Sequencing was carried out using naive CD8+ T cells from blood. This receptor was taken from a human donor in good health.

CDR3 loop: CASSPEGAGEQFF. The CDR3 region has the DNA TGTGCCAGCAGCCCGGAGGGGGCCGGTGAGCAGTTCTTC. The V gene is TRBV7-9, the J gene TRBJ2-1, with D possibly TRBD1 on 7 matching bases. Germline loops: CDR1 SEHNR, CDR2 FQNEAQ (reference sequence). Trimming stripped 5 bases from V and 9 bases from J, with 14 bases between. CDR3 size: 13 residues.